A selection of T cell receptor beta chains follows, all from one sample in a study of OX40 agonist ivuxolimab in advanced cancers. This table comes from immunoSEQ multiplex PCR, and its TCRdb copy is limited to in-frame clones, with some not included. The sample lists tens of thousands of clones, around 90% seen once, with roughly 5.2% in the top ten. Sequencing used CD4+ or CD8+ T cells sorted from blood, obtained in a trial of the OX40 agonist ivuxolimab. The receptors stem from an adult with an advanced solid tumor such as melanoma, head and neck, liver or kidney cancer. The CDR3 runs from the conserved cysteine through the conserved F or W. D genes are given only for firm matches. Expanded clones are given a class, and other clones once, few, many or no size at all.

j_call: TRBJ2-2
v_call: TRBV11-2
d_call: .
clone_size: .
cdr3_nt: TGTGCCAGCAGCTTAGTATTGGGAGTAGAGCTGTTTTTT
cdr3_aa: CASSLVLGVELFF

j_call: TRBJ1-1
v_call: TRBV16
d_call: .
clone_size: .
cdr3_nt: TGTGCCAGCAGCCAATCCGATGGGGAATTGCGGACTGAAGCTTTCTTT
cdr3_aa: CASSQSDGELRTEAFF

j_call: TRBJ1-1
v_call: TRBV4-1
d_call: .
clone_size: .
cdr3_nt: TGCGCCAGCAGCCAAGTGCTAAACACTGAAGCTTTCTTT
cdr3_aa: CASSQVLNTEAFF

j_call: TRBJ2-3
v_call: TRBV27
d_call: TRBD2
clone_size: once
cdr3_nt: TGTGCCAGCAGCCGCCTCGGGACTAGCGGTAGCACAGATACGCAGTATTTT
cdr3_aa: CASSRLGTSGSTDTQYF

j_call: TRBJ2-4
v_call: TRBV27
d_call: TRBD2
clone_size: .
cdr3_nt: TGTGCCACCAAAACGGGGGGGTTGAACATTCAGTACTTC
cdr3_aa: CATKTGGLNIQYF

j_call: TRBJ1-5
v_call: TRBV7-6
d_call: .
clone_size: .
cdr3_nt: TGTGCCAGCAGCTTAGGCCCTGGACAGAATAGCAATCAGCCCCAGCATTTT
cdr3_aa: CASSLGPGQNSNQPQHF

j_call: TRBJ2-7
v_call: TRBV15
d_call: .
clone_size: once
cdr3_nt: TGTGCCACCAGAGAGGGGCAGGGGCTTACCTACGAGCAGTACTTC
cdr3_aa: CATREGQGLTYEQYF

j_call: TRBJ1-5
v_call: TRBV11-3
d_call: .
clone_size: once
cdr3_nt: TGTGCCAGCAACGAGGGTCAGCCCCAGCATTTT
cdr3_aa: CASNEGQPQHF

j_call: TRBJ1-2
v_call: TRBV19
d_call: TRBD1
clone_size: .
cdr3_nt: TGTGCCAGTAGTGGGACAGGGGTGGATGGCTACACCTTC
cdr3_aa: CASSGTGVDGYTF

j_call: TRBJ1-6
v_call: TRBV19
d_call: TRBD1
clone_size: .
cdr3_nt: TGTGCCAGTAGATTATACGGGACAGGAGATTCGTTACCCCTCCACTTT
cdr3_aa: CASRLYGTGDSLPLHF

j_call: TRBJ2-1
v_call: TRBV27
d_call: TRBD2
clone_size: .
cdr3_nt: TGTGCCAGCAGTTTATCCGGTAGCGGGGCCTATTATGAGCAGTTCTTC
cdr3_aa: CASSLSGSGAYYEQFF

j_call: TRBJ1-1
v_call: TRBV19
d_call: .
clone_size: .
cdr3_nt: TGTGCCAGTAGCATACAATTGAACACTGAAGCTTTCTTT
cdr3_aa: CASSIQLNTEAFF

j_call: TRBJ1-2
v_call: TRBV27
d_call: .
clone_size: .
cdr3_nt: TGTGCCAGCAGTTTAGGGGGGGCGAGTGGCTACACCTTC
cdr3_aa: CASSLGGASGYTF

j_call: TRBJ2-3
v_call: TRBV15
d_call: TRBD1
clone_size: few
cdr3_nt: TGTGCCACCAGCCAGACAGGGGGGGCCACAGATACGCAGTATTTT
cdr3_aa: CATSQTGGATDTQYF

j_call: TRBJ1-3
v_call: TRBV15
d_call: .
clone_size: .
cdr3_nt: TGTGCCACCAGCAGTACCGGGACGGCGAGCTCTGGAAACACCATATATTTT
cdr3_aa: CATSSTGTASSGNTIYF

j_call: TRBJ1-1
v_call: TRBV10-3
d_call: TRBD1
clone_size: .
cdr3_nt: TGTGCCATCACCCTAGGGGGGGGACAGGGAGCTGAAGCTTTCTTT
cdr3_aa: CAITLGGGQGAEAFF

j_call: TRBJ2-7
v_call: TRBV2
d_call: .
clone_size: .
cdr3_nt: TGTGCCAGCAGTGCTAGGGGGGGGCCAACCTACGAGCAGTACTTC
cdr3_aa: CASSARGGPTYEQYF

j_call: TRBJ2-5
v_call: TRBV28
d_call: TRBD1
clone_size: .
cdr3_nt: TGTGCCAGCACCGCGGAACAGGGGCTGCAAGAGACCCAGTACTTC
cdr3_aa: CASTAEQGLQETQYF

j_call: TRBJ1-1
v_call: TRBV30
d_call: .
clone_size: .
cdr3_nt: TGTGCCTTTATACGCAACACTGAAGCTTTCTTT
cdr3_aa: CAFIRNTEAFF

j_call: TRBJ1-1
v_call: TRBV4-1
d_call: TRBD1
clone_size: .
cdr3_nt: TGCGCCAGCAGCCAAACGGAGGGGGACAGGAACACTGAAGCTTTCTTT
cdr3_aa: CASSQTEGDRNTEAFF

j_call: TRBJ2-7
v_call: TRBV7-2
d_call: .
clone_size: .
cdr3_nt: TGTGCCAGCAGCTTAGATTCATCACTTGTCCCCCACTACGAGCAGTACTTC
cdr3_aa: CASSLDSSLVPHYEQYF

j_call: TRBJ1-2
v_call: TRBV5-1
d_call: .
clone_size: .
cdr3_nt: TGCGCCAGCAGCAGGGTAGAGGGACTAGACTATGGCTACACCTTC
cdr3_aa: CASSRVEGLDYGYTF

j_call: TRBJ2-2
v_call: TRBV9
d_call: .
clone_size: .
cdr3_nt: TGTGCCAGCAGCGCCACGAACACCGGGGAGCTGTTTTTT
cdr3_aa: CASSATNTGELFF

j_call: TRBJ2-1
v_call: TRBV9
d_call: .
clone_size: .
cdr3_nt: TGTGCCAGCAGCGCTTCTCGGGGGAATGAGCAGTTCTTC
cdr3_aa: CASSASRGNEQFF

j_call: TRBJ2-3
v_call: TRBV11-2
d_call: TRBD2
clone_size: .
cdr3_nt: TGTGCCAGCAGCTGGACTAGCGGGAGGGTAGATACGCAGTATTTT
cdr3_aa: CASSWTSGRVDTQYF

j_call: TRBJ1-2
v_call: TRBV27
d_call: TRBD1
clone_size: .
cdr3_nt: TGTGCCAGCAGTTTTCAGGGGGCCCCCTATGGCTACACCTTC
cdr3_aa: CASSFQGAPYGYTF

j_call: TRBJ1-4
v_call: TRBV5-6
d_call: .
clone_size: .
cdr3_nt: TGTGCCAGCAGCTTTGGCACAGGGAATGAAAAACTGTTTTTT
cdr3_aa: CASSFGTGNEKLFF

j_call: TRBJ2-1
v_call: TRBV7-8
d_call: TRBD2
clone_size: .
cdr3_nt: TGTGCCAGCAGCTTAGCGGGAGGGCCCCTACTCTACAATGAGCAGTTCTTC
cdr3_aa: CASSLAGGPLLYNEQFF

j_call: TRBJ2-1
v_call: TRBV27
d_call: .
clone_size: .
cdr3_nt: TGTGCCAGCAGTTTATCAGGGATCAATGAGCAGTTCTTC
cdr3_aa: CASSLSGINEQFF

j_call: TRBJ2-2
v_call: TRBV5-6
d_call: .
clone_size: once
cdr3_nt: TGTGCCAGCAGCTATACGGACAACACCGGGGAGCTGTTTTTT
cdr3_aa: CASSYTDNTGELFF

j_call: TRBJ2-3
v_call: TRBV7-2
d_call: TRBD2
clone_size: .
cdr3_nt: TGTGCCAGCAACCTACTAGCGGGGCGTAGCACAGATACGCAGTATTTT
cdr3_aa: CASNLLAGRSTDTQYF

j_call: TRBJ1-2
v_call: TRBV28
d_call: TRBD1
clone_size: .
cdr3_nt: TGTGCCAGCAGCCCCACAGGGGCTAACTATGGCTACACCTTC
cdr3_aa: CASSPTGANYGYTF

j_call: TRBJ2-2
v_call: TRBV7-8
d_call: TRBD2
clone_size: .
cdr3_nt: TGTGCCAGCAGCTTAGTAGCGGGGGGGAACACCGGGGAGCTGTTTTTT
cdr3_aa: CASSLVAGGNTGELFF

j_call: TRBJ2-7
v_call: TRBV7-9
d_call: .
clone_size: .
cdr3_nt: TGTGCCAGCAAGGACGGGACGTCCTACGAGCAGTACTTC
cdr3_aa: CASKDGTSYEQYF

j_call: TRBJ2-7
v_call: TRBV6-9
d_call: TRBD2
clone_size: .
cdr3_nt: TGTGCCAGCAGTTCCCCAAGGACCGGGACTACCGTTTCCTACGAGCAGTACTTC
cdr3_aa: CASSSPRTGTTVSYEQYF

j_call: TRBJ1-1
v_call: TRBV7-3
d_call: TRBD1
clone_size: .
cdr3_nt: TGTGCCAGCAGCCTGGGACAGGGCGAGGTCACTGAAGCTTTCTTT
cdr3_aa: CASSLGQGEVTEAFF

j_call: TRBJ2-1
v_call: TRBV4-2
d_call: TRBD2
clone_size: .
cdr3_nt: TGTGCCAGCAGTTACCCCACTGCGGGAGGGGCCTACAATGAGCAGTTCTTC
cdr3_aa: CASSYPTAGGAYNEQFF

j_call: TRBJ2-6
v_call: TRBV4-1
d_call: .
clone_size: .
cdr3_nt: TGCGCCAGCAGCCTGCCTAGGGGGGCCAACGTCCTGACTTTC
cdr3_aa: CASSLPRGANVLTF

j_call: TRBJ2-7
v_call: TRBV7-9
d_call: .
clone_size: once
cdr3_nt: TGTGCCAGCAGCTTATCCGCGGGCTTCTTATTCTACGAGCAGTACTTC
cdr3_aa: CASSLSAGFLFYEQYF